These T cell receptor beta chains were read from a single sample in a study of spatial heterogeneity in lung cancer. TCRdb passed the 5' RACE reads through MiXCR, listing each CDR3 protein once. Among some 12,000 distinct CDR3 sequences, approximately 14% were seen once, and the ten largest hold 2% to 2.5%. The sample consisted of PBMCs, taken at surgery. Every receptor here comes from a female donor with early-stage non-small cell lung cancer. The CDR3 runs from the conserved cysteine through the conserved F or W. Each record gives: clone size, V gene, J gene, D gene, CDR3 DNA, CDR3 protein. D genes are given only for firm matches. Size is omitted from some rows. Given values are once, few, many or a class for expanded clones.

clone size: many; V gene: TRBV29-1; J gene: TRBJ2-1; D gene: TRBD2; CDR3 DNA: TGCAGCGTTGGACTAGCGGGATCGTGGTACAATGAGCAGTTCTTC; CDR3 protein: CSVGLAGSWYNEQFF
clone size: many; V gene: TRBV7-8; J gene: TRBJ1-5; D gene: -; CDR3 DNA: TGTGCCAGCAGCTTTAGGGGCGGTAGCTCCTATCAGCCCCAGCATTTT; CDR3 protein: CASSFRGGSSYQPQHF
clone size: medium-sized; V gene: TRBV28; J gene: TRBJ2-3; D gene: TRBD2; CDR3 DNA: TGTGCCAGCAGTTCCCCCCCTAGGCAGTGGAGCGGGAGGGCCGGAGATACGCAGTATTTT; CDR3 protein: CASSSPPRQWSGRAGDTQYF
clone size: many; V gene: TRBV12-3/TRBV12-4; J gene: TRBJ1-5; D gene: -; CDR3 DNA: TGTGCCAGCAGTTTTGACAGCTATCAGCCCCAGCATTTT; CDR3 protein: CASSFDSYQPQHF
clone size: medium-sized; V gene: TRBV11-2; J gene: TRBJ2-1; D gene: -; CDR3 DNA: TGTGCCAGCAGCCTGTTTGGGGTTAATGAGCAGTTCTTC; CDR3 protein: CASSLFGVNEQFF
clone size: medium-sized; V gene: TRBV5-1; J gene: TRBJ2-3; D gene: -; CDR3 DNA: TGCGCCAGCAGCTTCGGGGAAAAGGTGGATACGCAGTATTTT; CDR3 protein: CASSFGEKVDTQYF
clone size: once; V gene: TRBV12-3/TRBV12-4; J gene: TRBJ2-7; D gene: TRBD2; CDR3 DNA: TGTGCCAGCAGCATCGGGCTAGCGGAGACCTACGAGCAGTACTTC; CDR3 protein: CASSIGLAETYEQYF
clone size: medium-sized; V gene: TRBV11-2; J gene: TRBJ2-2; D gene: TRBD2; CDR3 DNA: TGTGCCAGCAGCTTAGTAGCGGGGGCGAACACCGGGGAGCTGTTTTTT; CDR3 protein: CASSLVAGANTGELFF
clone size: many; V gene: TRBV29-1; J gene: TRBJ2-2; D gene: -; CDR3 DNA: TGCAGCGTGATGGGGGTCACCGGGGAGCTGTTTTTT; CDR3 protein: CSVMGVTGELFF
clone size: medium-sized; V gene: TRBV19; J gene: TRBJ1-2; D gene: TRBD1; CDR3 DNA: TGTGCCATAAGACAGGGCAACTATGGCTACACCTTC; CDR3 protein: CAIRQGNYGYTF
clone size: many; V gene: TRBV2; J gene: TRBJ1-2; D gene: -; CDR3 DNA: TGTGCCAGCAGTGAAGCGAGGGAGAACTATGGCTACACCTTC; CDR3 protein: CASSEARENYGYTF
clone size: medium-sized; V gene: TRBV29-1; J gene: TRBJ2-1; D gene: TRBD2; CDR3 DNA: TGCAGCGTTGCCTCGCGGGAGAACGGTGAGCAGTTCTTC; CDR3 protein: CSVASRENGEQFF
clone size: -; V gene: TRBV19; J gene: TRBJ1-5; D gene: -; CDR3 DNA: TGTGCCAGTAGCGACATGGGGGGAAATCAGCCCCAGCATTTT; CDR3 protein: CASSDMGGNQPQHF
clone size: many; V gene: TRBV7-8; J gene: TRBJ1-5; D gene: -; CDR3 DNA: TGTGCCAGCAGCTTAGGGACAGCCCGGTACTATCAGCCCCAGCATTTT; CDR3 protein: CASSLGTARYYQPQHF
clone size: -; V gene: TRBV6-2/TRBV6-3; J gene: TRBJ2-7; D gene: TRBD2; CDR3 DNA: TGTGCCAGCAGCGAGCGGGAGCCCACCTACGAGCAGTACTTC; CDR3 protein: CASSEREPTYEQYF
clone size: few; V gene: TRBV12-3/TRBV12-4; J gene: TRBJ2-7; D gene: TRBD1; CDR3 DNA: TGTGCCAGCAGACGGGGCGAGGGACAGGCGGGCGAGCAGTACTTC; CDR3 protein: CASRRGEGQAGEQYF
clone size: medium-sized; V gene: TRBV19; J gene: TRBJ2-1; D gene: -; CDR3 DNA: TGTGCCAGTAGTATTTCGTCCTACAATGAGCAGTTCTTC; CDR3 protein: CASSISSYNEQFF
clone size: medium-sized; V gene: TRBV20-1; J gene: TRBJ1-6; D gene: -; CDR3 DNA: TGCAGTGCGCTTGGCCGGGGAAATTCACCCCTCCACTTT; CDR3 protein: CSALGRGNSPLHF
clone size: -; V gene: TRBV2; J gene: TRBJ1-5; D gene: -; CDR3 DNA: TGTGCCAGCACTAGGGAGGGCAGGGGCCAGCCCCAGCATTTT; CDR3 protein: CASTREGRGQPQHF
clone size: medium-sized; V gene: TRBV12-3/TRBV12-4; J gene: TRBJ2-1; D gene: TRBD2; CDR3 DNA: TGTGCCAGCAGTTTAGGGACTAGCTCCTACAATGAGCAGTTCTTC; CDR3 protein: CASSLGTSSYNEQFF
clone size: medium-sized; V gene: TRBV29-1; J gene: TRBJ2-7; D gene: -; CDR3 DNA: TGCAGCGGCGCCGGTGGAGGGGGATCGACCTACGAGCAGTACTTC; CDR3 protein: CSGAGGGGSTYEQYF
clone size: -; V gene: TRBV6-5; J gene: TRBJ2-7; D gene: -; CDR3 DNA: TGTGCCAGCAGTCCGACCCTTGACACCCTATCCTACGAGCAGTACTTC; CDR3 protein: CASSPTLDTLSYEQYF
clone size: many; V gene: TRBV6-5; J gene: TRBJ2-1; D gene: TRBD2; CDR3 DNA: TGTGCCAGCAGCCCCCGCCCCGGGACTAGCGGTCACTCCTACAATGAGCAGTTCTTC; CDR3 protein: CASSPRPGTSGHSYNEQFF
clone size: many; V gene: TRBV4-2; J gene: TRBJ2-1; D gene: TRBD2; CDR3 DNA: TGTGCCAGCAGCCAATCTACTAGCGGGCTTTTTGATGAGCAGTTCTTC; CDR3 protein: CASSQSTSGLFDEQFF
clone size: once; V gene: TRBV5-6; J gene: TRBJ2-7; D gene: TRBD1; CDR3 DNA: TGTGCCAGCAGCTTGGGACAGGGGGAAAGCTACGAGCAGTACTTC; CDR3 protein: CASSLGQGESYEQYF
clone size: many; V gene: TRBV29-1; J gene: TRBJ2-1; D gene: TRBD2; CDR3 DNA: TGCAGCGTTGAATCCGGACTAGCGGCGGGGGAGCAGTTCTTC; CDR3 protein: CSVESGLAAGEQFF
clone size: medium-sized; V gene: TRBV20-1; J gene: TRBJ2-7; D gene: -; CDR3 DNA: TGCAGTGCTAGGAGTCCACAGTCACTCTACGAGCAGTACTTC; CDR3 protein: CSARSPQSLYEQYF
clone size: medium-sized; V gene: TRBV3-1; J gene: TRBJ2-5; D gene: -; CDR3 DNA: TGTGCCAGCAGCCAAGCGCCGTCGGGGGGCGAGACCCAGTACTTC; CDR3 protein: CASSQAPSGGETQYF
clone size: few; V gene: TRBV5-5; J gene: TRBJ2-1; D gene: TRBD2; CDR3 DNA: TGTGCCAGCAGCTGGGGGGCTAGCGGGAGTTTAGATGAGCAGTTCTTC; CDR3 protein: CASSWGASGSLDEQFF
clone size: many; V gene: TRBV7-2; J gene: TRBJ2-1; D gene: TRBD2; CDR3 DNA: TGTGCCAGCAGCTTCTCGACTAGCGGGGTGTACAATGAGCAGTTCTTC; CDR3 protein: CASSFSTSGVYNEQFF
clone size: many; V gene: TRBV6-5; J gene: TRBJ2-7; D gene: TRBD2; CDR3 DNA: TGTGCCAGCTCTGGGGCTAGCGGGGGAACCTACGAGCAGTACTTC; CDR3 protein: CASSGASGGTYEQYF
clone size: many; V gene: TRBV29-1; J gene: TRBJ1-1; D gene: -; CDR3 DNA: TGCAGCGTTAGGGTGGCCGCAGATGAAGCTTTCTTT; CDR3 protein: CSVRVAADEAFF
clone size: medium-sized; V gene: TRBV6-2/TRBV6-3; J gene: TRBJ2-1; D gene: -; CDR3 DNA: TGTGCCAGCAGTACCCCCGGGACTGCCTCCTACAATGAGCAGTTCTTC; CDR3 protein: CASSTPGTASYNEQFF
clone size: many; V gene: TRBV6-2/TRBV6-3; J gene: TRBJ2-1; D gene: -; CDR3 DNA: TGTGCCAGCAGTTACTGGACAGCGGTTAATGAGCAGTTCTTC; CDR3 protein: CASSYWTAVNEQFF
clone size: many; V gene: TRBV6-2/TRBV6-3; J gene: TRBJ2-3; D gene: TRBD2; CDR3 DNA: TGTGCCAGCAGCACCGGGAGCCTAGCGGGAGGGCCCGGGACAGATACGCAGTATTTT; CDR3 protein: CASSTGSLAGGPGTDTQYF
clone size: many; V gene: TRBV5-6; J gene: TRBJ2-1; D gene: -; CDR3 DNA: TGTGCCAGCAGTCGACCGACGGCCTACAATGAGCAGTTCTTC; CDR3 protein: CASSRPTAYNEQFF
clone size: -; V gene: TRBV3-1; J gene: TRBJ1-2; D gene: -; CDR3 DNA: TGTGCCAGCAGCCATGCAGCTCAAAACTATGGCTACACCTTC; CDR3 protein: CASSHAAQNYGYTF
clone size: few; V gene: TRBV19; J gene: TRBJ2-7; D gene: -; CDR3 DNA: TGTGCCAGCACTGACACAACCGGGTACGAGCAGTACTTC; CDR3 protein: CASTDTTGYEQYF
clone size: -; V gene: TRBV29-1; J gene: TRBJ2-7; D gene: -; CDR3 DNA: TGCAGCATTGAGACAGCGATCTCCTACGAGCAGTACTTC; CDR3 protein: CSIETAISYEQYF
clone size: many; V gene: TRBV6-2/TRBV6-3; J gene: TRBJ2-2; D gene: -; CDR3 DNA: TGTGCCAGCAGTTACCGCAGGGGTACGAACACCGGGGAGCTGTTTTTT; CDR3 protein: CASSYRRGTNTGELFF
clone size: medium-sized; V gene: TRBV14; J gene: TRBJ1-2; D gene: -; CDR3 DNA: TGTGCCAGCAGCCTTTCGGTCGCTAACTATGGCTACACCTTC; CDR3 protein: CASSLSVANYGYTF
clone size: once; V gene: TRBV5-1; J gene: TRBJ2-7; D gene: TRBD2; CDR3 DNA: TGCGCCAGCAGCTCCCGTACAGCGGGAGGGACCTACGAGCAGTACTTC; CDR3 protein: CASSSRTAGGTYEQYF
clone size: -; V gene: TRBV28; J gene: TRBJ1-1; D gene: -; CDR3 DNA: TGTGCCAGCAGAAGACCCGGGACCACTGAAGCTTTCTTT; CDR3 protein: CASRRPGTTEAFF
clone size: medium-sized; V gene: TRBV7-2; J gene: TRBJ2-1; D gene: -; CDR3 DNA: TGTGCCAGCAGCTTAACACCTTTCTCCTACAATGAGCAGTTCTTC; CDR3 protein: CASSLTPFSYNEQFF
clone size: medium-sized; V gene: TRBV29-1; J gene: TRBJ2-7; D gene: -; CDR3 DNA: TGCAGCGCTGGAGATAGGTCCTACGAGCAGTACTTC; CDR3 protein: CSAGDRSYEQYF
clone size: many; V gene: TRBV28; J gene: TRBJ2-7; D gene: TRBD2; CDR3 DNA: TGTGCCAGCAGTTTAGATCCTAGCGGGAGACGTGAGCAGTACTTC; CDR3 protein: CASSLDPSGRREQYF
clone size: many; V gene: TRBV7-2; J gene: TRBJ2-7; D gene: TRBD1; CDR3 DNA: TGTGCCAGCAGCCTACAGGGGGGAGGATACTACGAGCAGTACTTC; CDR3 protein: CASSLQGGGYYEQYF
clone size: medium-sized; V gene: TRBV20-1; J gene: TRBJ2-5; D gene: TRBD2; CDR3 DNA: TGCAGTGCCGAACTAGCGGGGGCCGGCGGGGAGACCCAGTACTTC; CDR3 protein: CSAELAGAGGETQYF
clone size: -; V gene: TRBV2; J gene: TRBJ1-6; D gene: TRBD1; CDR3 DNA: TGTGCCAGCAGTGAAGCAGGGACAGGCATGGGGTCACCCATCCACTTT; CDR3 protein: CASSEAGTGMGSPIHF